This T cell receptor beta chain was observed in a study of monozygotic twins with inflammatory bowel disease. The CDR3 sequence is 15 residues long. Germline assignment: CDR1 DFQATT and CDR2 SNEGSKA (reference sequence). Through template switching, UMIs that included a 6-nucleotide sample barcode were added. The cDNA of both the TCRalpha and TCRbeta chains was subjected to two nested PCRs of around 16 and 10 cycles. With the 5' RACE reads reprocessed, TCRdb shows one record per CDR3 protein and no DNA. The sample is made up of about 160,000 distinct CDR3 sequences, and the top ten hold about 2.7% of it. Study results and caveats: IBD patients shared fewer clonotypes with others than healthy twins, especially with disease activity.

Comment on this clonotype: The antigen remains unidentified.

J is TRBJ2-2 and V is TRBV20-1; TCRdb's assignment of TRBD1 cannot be checked, as there is no DNA. Material: blood. This TCR came from a human donor with ulcerative colitis or Crohn's disease, or a healthy co-twin of an affected twin (not recorded which). The chain's CDR3 is CSARAGTGATGELFF.